This T cell receptor beta chain appears in the sequencing data of a study of identical twins. There are a few counts of this clonotype. Antigen unknown. One entry per CDR3 protein, called by TCRdb with MiXCR from the 5' RACE reads. In the table there are roughly 690,000 distinct CDR3 sequences, 21% of which are singletons. Trimming stripped 6 bases from V and 5 bases from J, with 13 bases between. The germline V gene has CDR1 DFQATT and CDR2 SNEGSKA (reference sequence). The CDR3 runs to 12 residues. Points from the study as a whole: Cross-sectional statistics underpinned the conclusions; the same donors were not followed. Reduced insertions were recorded for abundant cord blood beta clonotypes, with no such pattern in memory repertoires.

This sample also appeared in a second study, on T cells expressing NK-cell markers. This second study says: TCR beta repertoires came from sorted CD3+CD56+NKG2C+, CD3+CD56+NKG2C- and CD3+CD56-NKG2C+ T cells. One observes that, in a handful of donors, these clonotypes were also the leading ones within the CD3+CD56-NKG2C+ fraction.

This clonotype was sampled from a woman aged 18-29 years in good health. Sequenced input: PBMCs. The chain is built from TRBV20-1 and TRBJ1-1, with TRBD1 as a possible D gene (5 bases). This chain's CDR3 is CSAGRGWTEAFF. As DNA, the CDR3 is TGCAGTGCGGGTAGGGGATGGACTGAAGCTTTCTTT.